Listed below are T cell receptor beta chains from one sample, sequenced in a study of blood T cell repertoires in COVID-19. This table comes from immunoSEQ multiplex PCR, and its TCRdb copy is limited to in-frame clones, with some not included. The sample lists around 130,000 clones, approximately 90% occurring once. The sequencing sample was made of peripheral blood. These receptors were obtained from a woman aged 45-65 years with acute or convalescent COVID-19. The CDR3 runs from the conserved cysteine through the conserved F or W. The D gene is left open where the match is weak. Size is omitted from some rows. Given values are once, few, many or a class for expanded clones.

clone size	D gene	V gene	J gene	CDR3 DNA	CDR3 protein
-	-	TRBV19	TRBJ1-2	TGTGCCAGTAGTACGACTCGGAACTATGGCTACACCTTC	CASSTTRNYGYTF
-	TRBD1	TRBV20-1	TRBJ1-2	TGCAGTGCAAGGACAGGGGGCTACACCTTC	CSARTGGYTF
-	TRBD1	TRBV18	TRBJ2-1	TGTGCCAGCTCACAATCTGTCGGGACAGGGGGTTACAATGAGCAGTTCTTC	CASSQSVGTGGYNEQFF
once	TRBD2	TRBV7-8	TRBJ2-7	TGTGCCAGCAGCTTTCCGGGGGGCGAGCAGTACTTC	CASSFPGGEQYF
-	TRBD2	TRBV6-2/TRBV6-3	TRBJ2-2	TGTGCCAGCAGCCCGACTAGCGGGGGGGGCACCGGGGAGCTGTTTTTT	CASSPTSGGGTGELFF
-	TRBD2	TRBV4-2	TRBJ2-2	TGTGCCAGCAGCCCCCGTCTAGCGGGGGGGGGTGTCACCGGGGAGCTGTTTTTT	CASSPRLAGGGVTGELFF
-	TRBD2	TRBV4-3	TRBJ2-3	TGCGCCAGCAGCCGCGGGGGAATGAGCACAGATACGCAGTATTTT	CASSRGGMSTDTQYF
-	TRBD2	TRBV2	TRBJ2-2	TGTGCCAGCAGTGGGACTAGCGGAAACACCGGGGAGCTGTTTTTT	CASSGTSGNTGELFF
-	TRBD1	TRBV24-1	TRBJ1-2	TGTGCCACCAGTGATTTGGAAGACAGGGGCTATGGCTACACCTTC	CATSDLEDRGYGYTF
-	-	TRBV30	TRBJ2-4	TGTGCCTGGAGTGCGTCCCTAGCCAAAAACATTCAGTACTTC	CAWSASLAKNIQYF
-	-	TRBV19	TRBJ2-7	TGTGCCAGTAGCTCCCAAAGCCGGGACTACGAGCAGTACTTC	CASSSQSRDYEQYF
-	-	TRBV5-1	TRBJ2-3	TGCGCCAGCAGCTTGGGCTCGGGGGAAGATACGCAGTATTTT	CASSLGSGEDTQYF
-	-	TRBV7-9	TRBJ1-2	TGTGCCAGCAGCACGGACAGACCTTTCCATGGCTACACCTTC	CASSTDRPFHGYTF
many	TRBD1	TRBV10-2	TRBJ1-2	TGCGCCAGCAGTGAGACAGGACAGGGGGGCTATGGCTACACCTTC	CASSETGQGGYGYTF
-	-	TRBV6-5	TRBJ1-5	TGTGCCAGCCTGACAGCCAGCAATCAGCCCCAGCATTTT	CASLTASNQPQHF
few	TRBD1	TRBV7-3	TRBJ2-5	TGTGCCAGCAGCTTAAGGCCGGGACAGAGGGAGACCCAGTACTTC	CASSLRPGQRETQYF
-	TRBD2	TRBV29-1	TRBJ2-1	TGCAGCGTTGAAGACCCTAGCGGGAGGGCCTTATATGAGCAGTTCTTC	CSVEDPSGRALYEQFF
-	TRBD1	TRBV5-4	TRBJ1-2	TGTGCCAGCAGCGCTGGACAGGGGGCCTCCTATGGCTACACCTTC	CASSAGQGASYGYTF
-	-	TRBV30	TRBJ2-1	TGTGCCGTAATGCCCCGGCTAGCGTCCAATGAGCAGTTCTTC	CAVMPRLASNEQFF
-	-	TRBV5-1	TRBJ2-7	TGCGCCAGCAGCTCTACACAACTAACGCACGAGCAGTACTTC	CASSSTQLTHEQYF
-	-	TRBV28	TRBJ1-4	TGTGCCAGCAGCCCGCAGGGACTTAATGAAAAACTGTTTTTT	CASSPQGLNEKLFF
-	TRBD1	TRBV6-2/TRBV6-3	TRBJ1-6	TGTGCCAGCAGTTACTCCGGACAGGGGATTGGTTCACCCCTCCACTTT	CASSYSGQGIGSPLHF
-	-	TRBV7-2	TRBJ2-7	TGTGCCAGCAGCTTTAGCCCAGGGTCGGCCTACGAGCAGTACTTC	CASSFSPGSAYEQYF
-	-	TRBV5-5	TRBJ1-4	TGTGCCAGCAGCCTCCGGTCGGGGGAGGCTAATGAAAAACTGTTTTTT	CASSLRSGEANEKLFF
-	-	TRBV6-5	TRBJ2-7	TGTGCCAGCAGAGGTACGGGGACACCCAAGCAGTACTTC	CASRGTGTPKQYF
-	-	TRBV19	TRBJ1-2	TGTGCCGCCAGCGGCAGAGAAATTTCTAACTATGGCTACACCTTC	CAASGREISNYGYTF